The present entry profiles one T cell receptor (beta chain) with its context. These data come from a study of blood T cell repertoires in COVID-19. Study summary: Collection of acute and convalescent COVID-19 samples took place in the United States, Italy and Spain. T cells, B-cell-depleted T cells, or PBMCs provided the cDNA or gDNA that served as material.

Trimming removed 4 bases from V and 4 bases from J; junction bases left unmatched: 1. Germline V CDR1 and CDR2: SGHDN, FVKESK. The CDR3 is 13 amino acids. Authors' processing steps: Estimated nucleated cell counts came from reference gene primer amplification. Generated by immunoSEQ multiplex PCR, the TCRdb table keeps only in-frame clones and is missing some. V and J calls and clone size are copied from that table; D and trimming were computed from the DNA. The table has approximately 90,000 clones, 86% seen once. The sequence was collected from an elderly man with active or convalescent COVID-19. Sequencing was done on a sample of peripheral blood. The rearrangement joins TRBV14 to TRBJ2-5, with TRBD2 matching over 9 bases. CDR3 DNA: TGTGCCAGCAGCCTAGCGGGAGCAGAGACCCAGTACTTC. Protein product: CASSLAGAETQYF.